This is a list of T cell receptor beta chains from one sample in a study of cytomegalovirus exposure and HLA in healthy donors. Method: immunoSEQ multiplex PCR; TCRdb's copy keeps in-frame clones and lacks some. The sample consists of some 130,000 clones, approximately 60% of them appearing once. Source material: PBMCs. These receptor sequences come from a human donor in good health. Each CDR3 is given with its conserved first and last residue. The order of the fields is D gene, clone size, V gene, J gene, CDR3 DNA, CDR3 protein. A D gene is named only where the DNA matches it firmly. Clone size is stated in some rows and not others, as once, few, many or a class when expanded.

d_gene: TRBD2
abundance: NA
v_gene: TRBV4-3
j_gene: TRBJ2-5
CDR3nt: TGCGCCAGCAGCCAGAGGTGGCTAGCGGGAGGGCCGGGGGAGACCCAGTACTTC
CDR3aa: CASSQRWLAGGPGETQYF

d_gene: TRBD2
abundance: NA
v_gene: TRBV28
j_gene: TRBJ2-7
CDR3nt: TGTGCCAGCAGTTCGCTTCCGGGACTAGCACCGACCTACGAGCAGTACTTC
CDR3aa: CASSSLPGLAPTYEQYF

d_gene: NA
abundance: few
v_gene: TRBV9
j_gene: TRBJ2-3
CDR3nt: TGTGCCAGCAGCGTTAGCGAAGGGTTTCCAGATACGCAGTATTTT
CDR3aa: CASSVSEGFPDTQYF

d_gene: NA
abundance: NA
v_gene: TRBV28
j_gene: TRBJ1-4
CDR3nt: TGTGCCAGCAGCCGAAGTAGTAATGAAAAACTGTTTTTT
CDR3aa: CASSRSSNEKLFF

d_gene: NA
abundance: NA
v_gene: TRBV27
j_gene: TRBJ2-1
CDR3nt: TGTGCCAGCAATCCCGAAGCGGGTCCCGCAATTGAGCAGTTCTTC
CDR3aa: CASNPEAGPAIEQFF

d_gene: TRBD1
abundance: NA
v_gene: TRBV28
j_gene: TRBJ1-5
CDR3nt: TGTGCCAGCCAAGACAGGGCCCAGCAGCCCCAGCATTTT
CDR3aa: CASQDRAQQPQHF

d_gene: TRBD2
abundance: NA
v_gene: TRBV7-9
j_gene: TRBJ2-3
CDR3nt: TGTGCCAGCAGCTTGGGACTAGCGGGAGGGTGGACAGATACGCAGTATTTT
CDR3aa: CASSLGLAGGWTDTQYF

d_gene: TRBD2
abundance: few
v_gene: TRBV5-1
j_gene: TRBJ2-1
CDR3nt: TGCGCCAGCAGCTTGGTGGCGGGAGCTTACAATGAGCAGTTCTTC
CDR3aa: CASSLVAGAYNEQFF

d_gene: NA
abundance: NA
v_gene: TRBV7-2
j_gene: TRBJ1-5
CDR3nt: TGTGCCAACAGCTTAGTAGGAGATCAGCCCCAGCATTTT
CDR3aa: CANSLVGDQPQHF

d_gene: NA
abundance: NA
v_gene: TRBV7-8
j_gene: TRBJ1-2
CDR3nt: TGTGCCAGCAGCTTATCTGGACGGAGGAACTATGGCTACACCTTC
CDR3aa: CASSLSGRRNYGYTF

d_gene: TRBD1
abundance: few
v_gene: TRBV19
j_gene: TRBJ2-7
CDR3nt: TGTGCCAGCCAAAGGGGGACAGCCAGTGGGTACGAGCAGTACTTC
CDR3aa: CASQRGTASGYEQYF

d_gene: NA
abundance: NA
v_gene: TRBV18
j_gene: TRBJ1-1
CDR3nt: TGTGCCAGCTCACCGGGAGGAACCACTGAAGCTTTCTTT
CDR3aa: CASSPGGTTEAFF

d_gene: NA
abundance: once
v_gene: TRBV27
j_gene: TRBJ2-7
CDR3nt: TGTGCCAGCAGTTGGACAGCGGGACCGACCTACGAGCAGTACTTC
CDR3aa: CASSWTAGPTYEQYF

d_gene: NA
abundance: NA
v_gene: TRBV28
j_gene: TRBJ1-5
CDR3nt: TGTGCCAGCACCTTCTATCATCTCCCTGGACGGGACAATCAGCCCCAGCATTTT
CDR3aa: CASTFYHLPGRDNQPQHF

d_gene: NA
abundance: NA
v_gene: TRBV6-5
j_gene: TRBJ2-1
CDR3nt: TGTGCCAGCACCCTGATTCGCATGGGGCGCTATGAGCAGTTCTTC
CDR3aa: CASTLIRMGRYEQFF

d_gene: NA
abundance: few
v_gene: TRBV19
j_gene: TRBJ2-3
CDR3nt: TGTGCCAGTAGTATACGGGTTAGCAGCACAGATACGCAGTATTTT
CDR3aa: CASSIRVSSTDTQYF

d_gene: NA
abundance: few
v_gene: TRBV27
j_gene: TRBJ1-2
CDR3nt: TGTGCCAGCAGCCCCAGGGGTAATGGCTACACCTTC
CDR3aa: CASSPRGNGYTF

d_gene: NA
abundance: NA
v_gene: TRBV7-9
j_gene: TRBJ2-1
CDR3nt: TGTGCCAGCAGCTCTCGGGACTACAATGAGCAGTTCTTC
CDR3aa: CASSSRDYNEQFF

d_gene: NA
abundance: NA
v_gene: TRBV7-9
j_gene: TRBJ2-1
CDR3nt: TGTGCCAGCAAGCTGGGGGCAGAACACAATGAGCAGTTCTTC
CDR3aa: CASKLGAEHNEQFF

d_gene: TRBD1
abundance: once
v_gene: TRBV7-2
j_gene: TRBJ1-1
CDR3nt: TGTGCCAGCGCGCGGGGACCAGGGGGCGGCACTGAAGCTTTCTTT
CDR3aa: CASARGPGGGTEAFF

d_gene: TRBD2
abundance: NA
v_gene: TRBV5-1
j_gene: TRBJ2-1
CDR3nt: TGCGCCAGCAGTTTAGGATGGGCGGGAGGGTTCAATGAGCAGTTCTTC
CDR3aa: CASSLGWAGGFNEQFF

d_gene: TRBD2
abundance: NA
v_gene: TRBV4-1
j_gene: TRBJ2-2
CDR3nt: TGCGCCAGCAGCCACCTAGCGGGGGGAACAGCCGGGGAGCTGTTTTTT
CDR3aa: CASSHLAGGTAGELFF

d_gene: NA
abundance: few
v_gene: TRBV5-1
j_gene: TRBJ2-7
CDR3nt: TGCGCCAGCAGCAGCTTGGACACCTACGAGCAGTACTTC
CDR3aa: CASSSLDTYEQYF

d_gene: TRBD2
abundance: NA
v_gene: TRBV7-3
j_gene: TRBJ2-3
CDR3nt: TGTGCCAGCAGTCTAGCGGGAGGTACAGATACGCAGTATTTT
CDR3aa: CASSLAGGTDTQYF

d_gene: NA
abundance: NA
v_gene: TRBV7-8
j_gene: TRBJ1-2
CDR3nt: TGTGCCAGCAGCCTGGAAACAGGGACCTCTAACTATGGCTACACCTTC
CDR3aa: CASSLETGTSNYGYTF

d_gene: NA
abundance: NA
v_gene: TRBV28
j_gene: TRBJ1-4
CDR3nt: TGTGCCAGCAGTTTAACCGGGGACTCTAATGAAAAACTGTTTTTT
CDR3aa: CASSLTGDSNEKLFF

d_gene: NA
abundance: NA
v_gene: TRBV7-9
j_gene: TRBJ2-5
CDR3nt: TGTGCCAGCAGCTTAAGACAGTTAGAGACCCAGTACTTC
CDR3aa: CASSLRQLETQYF

d_gene: NA
abundance: NA
v_gene: TRBV29-1
j_gene: TRBJ1-5
CDR3nt: TGCAGCGTTTCCAGGGGAATGGGTCAGCCCCAGCATTTT
CDR3aa: CSVSRGMGQPQHF

d_gene: TRBD2
abundance: NA
v_gene: TRBV10-2
j_gene: TRBJ2-1
CDR3nt: TGCGCCAGCTCATTAGCGGGAGGGCCTCATAGCTACAATGAGCAGTTCTTC
CDR3aa: CASSLAGGPHSYNEQFF

d_gene: NA
abundance: NA
v_gene: TRBV28
j_gene: TRBJ2-7
CDR3nt: TGTGCCAGCAAAAAGGGACTCTCAAAGAACGAGCAGTACTTC
CDR3aa: CASKKGLSKNEQYF

d_gene: NA
abundance: NA
v_gene: TRBV4-3
j_gene: TRBJ1-5
CDR3nt: TGCGCCAGCAGCCAAGAACCTTGGGGCAAGGGCAATCAGCCCCAGCATTTT
CDR3aa: CASSQEPWGKGNQPQHF

d_gene: TRBD2
abundance: NA
v_gene: TRBV7-3
j_gene: TRBJ2-1
CDR3nt: TGTGCCAGCAGCTTAACGGCCGGACTAGCGGGTCAGGACAATGAGCAGTTCTTC
CDR3aa: CASSLTAGLAGQDNEQFF

d_gene: TRBD1
abundance: NA
v_gene: TRBV5-6
j_gene: TRBJ2-7
CDR3nt: TGTGCCAGCACCTTGCCCGGGACAGGGGCCTACGAGCAGTACTTC
CDR3aa: CASTLPGTGAYEQYF

d_gene: TRBD1
abundance: NA
v_gene: TRBV27
j_gene: TRBJ2-6
CDR3nt: TGTGCCAGCAGTACATACAGGGGCCAGTTCTCTTCTGGGGCCAACGTCCTGACTTTC
CDR3aa: CASSTYRGQFSSGANVLTF

d_gene: NA
abundance: NA
v_gene: TRBV4-1
j_gene: TRBJ2-5
CDR3nt: TGCGCCAGCAGCCACGGACAAGGGGTAGGGGAGACCCAGTACTTC
CDR3aa: CASSHGQGVGETQYF

d_gene: TRBD1
abundance: NA
v_gene: TRBV6-1
j_gene: TRBJ2-2
CDR3nt: TGTGCCAGCAGTCCCGGGACAGCGAACACCGGGGAGCTGTTTTTT
CDR3aa: CASSPGTANTGELFF

d_gene: TRBD2
abundance: few
v_gene: TRBV7-2
j_gene: TRBJ2-1
CDR3nt: TGTGCCAGCAGCTTCATGACTAGCGGGAGGGGTGGGCAGTTCTTC
CDR3aa: CASSFMTSGRGGQFF

d_gene: NA
abundance: NA
v_gene: TRBV13
j_gene: TRBJ2-7
CDR3nt: TGTGCCAGCAGCTTCGACAGGATGTACGAGCAGTACTTC
CDR3aa: CASSFDRMYEQYF

d_gene: TRBD1
abundance: NA
v_gene: TRBV9
j_gene: TRBJ2-1
CDR3nt: TGTGCCAGCAGCACCCGACAGGGAAACAATGAGCAGTTCTTC
CDR3aa: CASSTRQGNNEQFF

d_gene: TRBD1
abundance: NA
v_gene: TRBV7-3
j_gene: TRBJ2-5
CDR3nt: TGTGCCAGCAGCGACAGGGTTCAAGAGACCCAGTACTTC
CDR3aa: CASSDRVQETQYF

d_gene: NA
abundance: NA
v_gene: TRBV7-2
j_gene: TRBJ2-3
CDR3nt: TGTGCCAGCAGCCCCCCCAGGGATACGCAGTATTTT
CDR3aa: CASSPPRDTQYF

d_gene: NA
abundance: NA
v_gene: TRBV7-2
j_gene: TRBJ1-1
CDR3nt: TGTGCCAGCAGACGAACCGGGGGGGCGGGGAATGCTGAAGCTTTCTTT
CDR3aa: CASRRTGGAGNAEAFF

d_gene: TRBD1
abundance: few
v_gene: TRBV28
j_gene: TRBJ1-6
CDR3nt: TGTGCCAGCAGTTCTCCTACGGACAGGGAAACCGACTCCTATAATTCACCCCTCCACTTT
CDR3aa: CASSSPTDRETDSYNSPLHF

d_gene: NA
abundance: once
v_gene: TRBV15
j_gene: TRBJ2-2
CDR3nt: TGTGCCACCAGCAGGGGGGGAGGCGGGAACACCGGGGAGCTGTTTTTT
CDR3aa: CATSRGGGGNTGELFF

d_gene: TRBD1
abundance: NA
v_gene: TRBV7-2
j_gene: TRBJ2-7
CDR3nt: TGTGCCAGCAGCAGCAGGGGGCCGCGTCGCTACGAGCAGTACTTC
CDR3aa: CASSSRGPRRYEQYF

d_gene: TRBD1
abundance: few
v_gene: TRBV5-1
j_gene: TRBJ2-2
CDR3nt: TGCGCCAGCTCACAAGTTCCGACAGGGGGCATTAGCGGGGAGCTGTTTTTT
CDR3aa: CASSQVPTGGISGELFF

d_gene: NA
abundance: NA
v_gene: TRBV5-1
j_gene: TRBJ1-4
CDR3nt: TGCGCCAGCAGCCTGGATATACAGGGTGCTAATGAAAAACTGTTTTTT
CDR3aa: CASSLDIQGANEKLFF

d_gene: NA
abundance: few
v_gene: TRBV7-8
j_gene: TRBJ2-1
CDR3nt: TGTGCCAGCAGCTTTCAGGAACGATACCTATACAATGAGCAGTTCTTC
CDR3aa: CASSFQERYLYNEQFF

d_gene: NA
abundance: few
v_gene: TRBV5-4
j_gene: TRBJ2-7
CDR3nt: TGTGCCAGCAGGCCAGGTCAGGGCCCCTACGAGCAGTACTTC
CDR3aa: CASRPGQGPYEQYF

d_gene: NA
abundance: NA
v_gene: TRBV6-5
j_gene: TRBJ2-2
CDR3nt: TGTGCCAGCAGTTACCGGCTAGGGGACACCGGGGAGCTGTTTTTT
CDR3aa: CASSYRLGDTGELFF

d_gene: NA
abundance: once
v_gene: TRBV15
j_gene: TRBJ2-3
CDR3nt: TGTGCCACCAGCACCGGGGGACCGATGAACACAGATACGCAGTATTTT
CDR3aa: CATSTGGPMNTDTQYF

d_gene: TRBD1
abundance: few
v_gene: TRBV7-9
j_gene: TRBJ2-1
CDR3nt: TGTGCCAGCAGCACGACAGGGGGAGGTGAGCAGTTCTTC
CDR3aa: CASSTTGGGEQFF

d_gene: TRBD1
abundance: NA
v_gene: TRBV4-1
j_gene: TRBJ1-1
CDR3nt: TGCGCCAGCAGCCAAGATCCGGGACAGGGCACTGAAGCTTTCTTT
CDR3aa: CASSQDPGQGTEAFF

d_gene: NA
abundance: NA
v_gene: TRBV6-8
j_gene: TRBJ1-5
CDR3nt: TGTGCCAGCAGTTTTGGGCCGCGTCAGCCCCAGCATTTT
CDR3aa: CASSFGPRQPQHF

d_gene: TRBD1
abundance: NA
v_gene: TRBV5-4
j_gene: TRBJ1-4
CDR3nt: TGTGCCAGCAGCCCTTCCGGGACAGGAGCAACTAATGAAAAACTGTTTTTT
CDR3aa: CASSPSGTGATNEKLFF

d_gene: NA
abundance: NA
v_gene: TRBV5-5
j_gene: TRBJ1-4
CDR3nt: TGTGCCAGCAGCGTCTCAGACGACTCTTATGAAAAACTGTTTTTT
CDR3aa: CASSVSDDSYEKLFF

d_gene: TRBD1
abundance: once
v_gene: TRBV6-5
j_gene: TRBJ2-1
CDR3nt: TGTGCCAGCAAAGGGACAGGGGGCCTCTCTGAGCAGTTCTTC
CDR3aa: CASKGTGGLSEQFF

d_gene: NA
abundance: NA
v_gene: TRBV19
j_gene: TRBJ2-7
CDR3nt: TGTGCCAGTAGTAGTCGCGAGAGGTACGAGCAGTACTTC
CDR3aa: CASSSRERYEQYF

d_gene: NA
abundance: NA
v_gene: TRBV6-5
j_gene: TRBJ1-1
CDR3nt: TGTGCCAGCAGTTTTGTGGGGCCGAACACTGAAGCTTTCTTT
CDR3aa: CASSFVGPNTEAFF